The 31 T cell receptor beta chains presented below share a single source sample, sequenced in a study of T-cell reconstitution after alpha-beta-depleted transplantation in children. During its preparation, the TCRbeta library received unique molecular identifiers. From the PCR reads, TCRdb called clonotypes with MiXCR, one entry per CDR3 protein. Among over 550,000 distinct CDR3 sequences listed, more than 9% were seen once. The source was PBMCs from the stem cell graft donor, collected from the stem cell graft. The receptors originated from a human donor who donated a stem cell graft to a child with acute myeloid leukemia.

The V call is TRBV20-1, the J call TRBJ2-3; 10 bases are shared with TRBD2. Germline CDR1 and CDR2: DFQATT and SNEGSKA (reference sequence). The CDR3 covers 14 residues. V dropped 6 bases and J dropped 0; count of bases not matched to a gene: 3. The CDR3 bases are TGCAGTGCCCAAGCGGGAGGGAGCACAGATACGCAGTATTTT. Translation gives CSAQAGGSTDTQYF.

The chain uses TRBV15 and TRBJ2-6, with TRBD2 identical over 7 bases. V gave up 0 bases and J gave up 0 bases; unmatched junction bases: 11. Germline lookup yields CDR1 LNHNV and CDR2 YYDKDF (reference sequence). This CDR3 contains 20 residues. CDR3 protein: CATSRDRSGRKISGANVLTF. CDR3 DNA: TGTGCCACCAGCAGAGATCGGTCCGGGAGGAAAATCTCTGGGGCCAACGTCCTGACTTTC.

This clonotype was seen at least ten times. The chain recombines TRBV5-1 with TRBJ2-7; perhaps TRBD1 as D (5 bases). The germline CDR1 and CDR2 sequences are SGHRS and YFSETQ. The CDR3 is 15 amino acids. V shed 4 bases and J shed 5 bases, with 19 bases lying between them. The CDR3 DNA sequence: TGCGCCAGCAGCGGGATGGGTCCAGGGTCCAACGAGCAGTACTTC. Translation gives CASSGMGPGSNEQYF.

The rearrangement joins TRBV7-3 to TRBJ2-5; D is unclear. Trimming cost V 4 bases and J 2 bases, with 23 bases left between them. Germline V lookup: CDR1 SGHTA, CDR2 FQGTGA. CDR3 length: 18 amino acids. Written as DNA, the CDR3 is TGTGCCAGCAGCTCCCCGGTCGGGCAGCCAGTGATACAAGAGACCCAGTACTTC. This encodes CASSSPVGQPVIQETQYF.

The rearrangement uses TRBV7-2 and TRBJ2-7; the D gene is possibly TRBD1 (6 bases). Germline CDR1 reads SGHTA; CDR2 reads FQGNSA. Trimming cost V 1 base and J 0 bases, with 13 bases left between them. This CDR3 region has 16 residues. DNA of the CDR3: TGTGCCAGCAGCTTAGACCCAGGGGTCAGCTCCTACGAGCAGTACTTC. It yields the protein CASSLDPGVSSYEQYF. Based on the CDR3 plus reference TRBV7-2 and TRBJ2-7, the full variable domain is GAGVSQSPSNKVTEKGKDVELRCDPISGHTALYWYRQSLGQGLEFLIYFQGNSAPDKSGLPSDRFSAERTGGSVSTLTIQRTQQEDSAVYLCASSLDPGVSSYEQYFGPGTRLTVT.

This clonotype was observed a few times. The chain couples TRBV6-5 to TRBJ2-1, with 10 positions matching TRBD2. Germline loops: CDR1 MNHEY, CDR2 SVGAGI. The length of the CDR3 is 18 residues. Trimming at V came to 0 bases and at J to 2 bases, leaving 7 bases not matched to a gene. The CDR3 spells CASSYSGGLARTYNEQFF. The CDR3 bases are TGTGCCAGCAGTTACTCGGGGGGACTAGCGAGAACCTACAATGAGCAGTTCTTC.

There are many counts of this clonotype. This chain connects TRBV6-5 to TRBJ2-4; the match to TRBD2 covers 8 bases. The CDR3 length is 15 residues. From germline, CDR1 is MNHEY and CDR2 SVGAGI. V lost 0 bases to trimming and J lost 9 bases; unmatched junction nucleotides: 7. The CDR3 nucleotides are TGTGCCAGCAGTTACTCGCGGGGGGCTGAAAGCATTCAGTACTTC. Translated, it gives CASSYSRGAESIQYF.

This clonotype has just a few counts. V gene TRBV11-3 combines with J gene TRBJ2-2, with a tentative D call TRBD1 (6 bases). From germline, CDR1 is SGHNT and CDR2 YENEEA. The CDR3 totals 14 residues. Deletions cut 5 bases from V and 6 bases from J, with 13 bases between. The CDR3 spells CASSVQGPPGELFF. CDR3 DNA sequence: TGTGCCAGCAGCGTTCAGGGGCCTCCCGGGGAGCTGTTTTTT.

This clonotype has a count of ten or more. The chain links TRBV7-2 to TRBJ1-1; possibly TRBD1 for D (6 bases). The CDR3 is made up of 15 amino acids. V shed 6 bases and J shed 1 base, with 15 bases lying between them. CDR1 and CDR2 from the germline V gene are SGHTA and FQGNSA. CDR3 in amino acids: CASRSTGRGNTEAFF. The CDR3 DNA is TGTGCCAGCAGATCCACAGGGAGGGGGAACACTGAAGCTTTCTTT.

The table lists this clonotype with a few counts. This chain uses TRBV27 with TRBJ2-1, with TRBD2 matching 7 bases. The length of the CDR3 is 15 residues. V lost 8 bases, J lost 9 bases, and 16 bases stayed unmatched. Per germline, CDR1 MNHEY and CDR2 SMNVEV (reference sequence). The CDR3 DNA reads TGTGCCAGCGGGATTGGGAGGGCCACCTACGGTGAGCAGTTCTTC. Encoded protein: CASGIGRATYGEQFF.

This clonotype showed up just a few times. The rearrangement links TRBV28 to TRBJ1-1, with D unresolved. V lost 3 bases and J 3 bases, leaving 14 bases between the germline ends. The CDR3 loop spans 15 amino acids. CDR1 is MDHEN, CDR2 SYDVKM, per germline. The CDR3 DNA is TGTGCCAGCAGTTTGGTACGGCAGTTGCACACTGAAGCTTTCTTT. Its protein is CASSLVRQLHTEAFF. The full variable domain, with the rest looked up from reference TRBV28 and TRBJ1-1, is DVKVTQSSRYLVKRTGEKVFLECVQDMDHENMFWYRQDPGLGLRLIYFSYDVKMKEKGDIPEGYSVSREKKERFSLILESASTNQTSMYLCASSLVRQLHTEAFFGQGTRLTVV.

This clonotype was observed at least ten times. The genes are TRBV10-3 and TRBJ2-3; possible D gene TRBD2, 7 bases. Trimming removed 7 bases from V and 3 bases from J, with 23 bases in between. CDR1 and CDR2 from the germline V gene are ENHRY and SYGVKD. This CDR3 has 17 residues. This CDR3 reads CAITGVTGGRTTDTQYF. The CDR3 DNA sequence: TGTGCCATCACAGGGGTGACTGGCGGGAGAACAACAGATACGCAGTATTTT.

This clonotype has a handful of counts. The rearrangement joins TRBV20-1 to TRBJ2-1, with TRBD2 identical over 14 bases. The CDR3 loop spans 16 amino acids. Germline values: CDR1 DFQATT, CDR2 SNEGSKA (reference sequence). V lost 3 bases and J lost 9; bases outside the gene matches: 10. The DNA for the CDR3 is TGCAGTGCTAGCCCGGGGACTAGCGGGAGTCGGGGTGAGCAGTTCTTC. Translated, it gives CSASPGTSGSRGEQFF.

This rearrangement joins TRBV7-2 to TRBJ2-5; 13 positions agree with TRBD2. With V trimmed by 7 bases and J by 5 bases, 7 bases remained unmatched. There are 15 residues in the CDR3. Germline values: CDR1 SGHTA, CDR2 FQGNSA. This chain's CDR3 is CASTAGLAGRETQYF. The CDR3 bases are TGTGCCAGCACCGCGGGACTAGCGGGACGGGAGACCCAGTACTTC.

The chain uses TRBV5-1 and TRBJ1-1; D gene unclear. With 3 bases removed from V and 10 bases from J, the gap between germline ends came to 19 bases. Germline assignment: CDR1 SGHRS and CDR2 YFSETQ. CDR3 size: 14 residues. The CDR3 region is CASSSSDSTLGAFF. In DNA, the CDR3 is TGCGCCAGCAGCTCCTCGGACTCAACACTAGGAGCTTTCTTT.

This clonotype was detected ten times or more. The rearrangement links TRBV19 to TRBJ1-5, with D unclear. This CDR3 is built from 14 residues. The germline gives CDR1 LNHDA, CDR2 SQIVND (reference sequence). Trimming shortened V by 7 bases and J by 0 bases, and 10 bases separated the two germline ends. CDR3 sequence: CASNVRDSNQPQHF. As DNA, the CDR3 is TGTGCCAGTAACGTCCGCGATAGCAATCAGCCCCAGCATTTT.

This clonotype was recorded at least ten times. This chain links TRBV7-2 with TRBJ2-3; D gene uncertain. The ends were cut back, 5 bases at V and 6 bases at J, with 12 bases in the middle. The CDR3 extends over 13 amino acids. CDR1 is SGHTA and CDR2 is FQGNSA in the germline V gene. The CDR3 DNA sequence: TGTGCCAGCAGCACGCCTAAGTGGGATACGCAGTATTTT. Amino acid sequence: CASSTPKWDTQYF. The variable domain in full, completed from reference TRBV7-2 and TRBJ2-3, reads GAGVSQSPSNKVTEKGKDVELRCDPISGHTALYWYRQSLGQGLEFLIYFQGNSAPDKSGLPSDRFSAERTGGSVSTLTIQRTQQEDSAVYLCASSTPKWDTQYFGPGTRLTVL.

CDR3 DNA: TGCAGTGCTCCCCTCGGGCGCCGGGGGACTGGCCAACGGGGGGAGACCCAGTACTTC. It encodes CSAPLGRRGTGQRGETQYF. The V and J genes are TRBV20-1 and TRBJ2-5; maybe TRBD2 (6 bases). The V gene lost 5 bases and the J gene lost 5 bases, with 33 bases spanning the gap. Germline V gene sequence: CDR1 DFQATT, CDR2 SNEGSKA (reference sequence). This CDR3 region has 19 residues.

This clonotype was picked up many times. CDR3 in amino acids: CASSRGEGTVGQFF. The CDR3 DNA reads as TGTGCCAGCAGCCGTGGTGAGGGTACAGTGGGGCAGTTCTTC. V and J are TRBV11-1 and TRBJ2-1, with a tentative D call TRBD2 (5 bases). Per germline, CDR1 SGHAT and CDR2 FQDESV (reference sequence). The CDR3 totals 14 residues. Trimming took off 5 bases at V and 12 bases at J, with 20 bases between the two ends.

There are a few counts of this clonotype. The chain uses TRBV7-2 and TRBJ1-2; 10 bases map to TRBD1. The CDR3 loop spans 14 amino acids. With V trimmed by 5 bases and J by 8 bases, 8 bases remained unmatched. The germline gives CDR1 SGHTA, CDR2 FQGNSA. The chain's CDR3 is CASSVRDRGLGYTF. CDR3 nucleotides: TGTGCCAGCAGCGTCCGGGACAGGGGTTTGGGCTACACCTTC.

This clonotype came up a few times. This chain's CDR3 is CASSLATGLTEAFF. CDR3 in DNA: TGCGCCAGCAGCCTCGCAACAGGGCTTACTGAAGCTTTCTTT. This rearrangement joins TRBV5-1 to TRBJ1-1, with D perhaps TRBD1 (6 bases). V was clipped by 4 bases and J by 5 bases, with 15 bases between them. Germline lookup yields CDR1 SGHRS and CDR2 YFSETQ. The CDR3 sequence is 14 residues long.

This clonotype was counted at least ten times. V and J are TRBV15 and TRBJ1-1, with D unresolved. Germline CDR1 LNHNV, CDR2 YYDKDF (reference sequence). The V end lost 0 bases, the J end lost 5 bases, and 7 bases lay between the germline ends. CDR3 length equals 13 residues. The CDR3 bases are TGTGCCACCAGCAGAGATCCCCATACTGAAGCTTTCTTT. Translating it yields CATSRDPHTEAFF.

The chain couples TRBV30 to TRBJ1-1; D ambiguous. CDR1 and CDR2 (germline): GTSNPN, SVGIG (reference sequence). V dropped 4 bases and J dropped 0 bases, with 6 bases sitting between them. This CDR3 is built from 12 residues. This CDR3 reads CAWKTMNTEAFF. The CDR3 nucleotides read TGTGCCTGGAAAACTATGAACACTGAAGCTTTCTTT. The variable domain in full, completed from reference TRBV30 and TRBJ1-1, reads SQTIHQWPATLVQPVGSPLSLECTVEGTSNPNLYWYRQAAGRGLQLLFYSVGIGQISSEVPQNLSASRPQDRQFILSSKKLLLSDSGFYLCAWKTMNTEAFFGQGTRLTVV.

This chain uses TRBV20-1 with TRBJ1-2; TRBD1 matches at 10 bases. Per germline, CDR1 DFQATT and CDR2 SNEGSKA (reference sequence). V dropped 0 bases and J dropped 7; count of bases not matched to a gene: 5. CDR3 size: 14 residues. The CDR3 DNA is TGCAGTGCTAGAGAGCCCGGGACAGGGGTTGGCTACACCTTC. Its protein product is CSAREPGTGVGYTF.

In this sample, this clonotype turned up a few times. Written as DNA, the CDR3 is TGTGCCAGCAGCCCCCACCAAAACACTGAAGCTTTCTTT. Translated, it gives CASSPHQNTEAFF. The chain is built from TRBV7-2 and TRBJ1-1; D is undetermined. The CDR3 sequence is 13 residues long. Germline V CDR1 and CDR2: SGHTA, FQGNSA. The V and J ends lost 5 bases and 2 bases respectively, with 9 bases between them.

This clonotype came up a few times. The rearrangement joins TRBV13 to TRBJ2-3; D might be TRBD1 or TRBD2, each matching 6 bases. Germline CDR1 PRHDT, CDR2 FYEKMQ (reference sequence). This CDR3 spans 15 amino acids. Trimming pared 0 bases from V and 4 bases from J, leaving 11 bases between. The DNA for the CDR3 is TGTGCCAGCAGCTTAGGAGGGGGGCCGGCAGATACGCAGTATTTT. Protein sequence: CASSLGGGPADTQYF.

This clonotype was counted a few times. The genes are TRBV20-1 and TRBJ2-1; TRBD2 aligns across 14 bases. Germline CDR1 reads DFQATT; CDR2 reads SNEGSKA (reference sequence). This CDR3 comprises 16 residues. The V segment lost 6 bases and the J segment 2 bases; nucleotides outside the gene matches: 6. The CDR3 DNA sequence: TGCAGTGCAGGACTAGCGGGAGGAGGGGCCTACAATGAGCAGTTCTTC. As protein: CSAGLAGGGAYNEQFF.

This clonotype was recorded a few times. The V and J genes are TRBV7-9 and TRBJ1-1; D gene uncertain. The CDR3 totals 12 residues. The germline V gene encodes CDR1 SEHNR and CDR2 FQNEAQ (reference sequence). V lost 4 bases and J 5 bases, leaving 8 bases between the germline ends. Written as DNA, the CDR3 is TGTGCCAGCAGCTCTTTATCGACTGAAGCTTTCTTT. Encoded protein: CASSSLSTEAFF.

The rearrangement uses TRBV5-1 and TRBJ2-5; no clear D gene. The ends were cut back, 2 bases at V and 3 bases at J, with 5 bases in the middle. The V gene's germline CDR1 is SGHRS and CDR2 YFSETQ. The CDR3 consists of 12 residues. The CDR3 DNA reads TGCGCCAGCAGCTTAAACGAAGAGACCCAGTACTTC. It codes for CASSLNEETQYF.

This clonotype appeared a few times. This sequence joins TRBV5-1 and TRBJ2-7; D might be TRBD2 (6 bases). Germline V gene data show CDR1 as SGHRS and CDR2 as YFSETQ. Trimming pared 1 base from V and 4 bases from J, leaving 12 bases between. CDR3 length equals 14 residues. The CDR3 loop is CASSLREIGYEQYF. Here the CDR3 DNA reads TGCGCCAGCAGCTTGCGGGAGATTGGTTACGAGCAGTACTTC.

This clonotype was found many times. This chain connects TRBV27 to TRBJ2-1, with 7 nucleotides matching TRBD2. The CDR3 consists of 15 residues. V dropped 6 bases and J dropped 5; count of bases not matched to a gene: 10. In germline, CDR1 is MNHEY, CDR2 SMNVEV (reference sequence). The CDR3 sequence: CASSKRAGEDNEQFF. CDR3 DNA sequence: TGTGCCAGCAGCAAAAGGGCGGGAGAGGACAATGAGCAGTTCTTC.